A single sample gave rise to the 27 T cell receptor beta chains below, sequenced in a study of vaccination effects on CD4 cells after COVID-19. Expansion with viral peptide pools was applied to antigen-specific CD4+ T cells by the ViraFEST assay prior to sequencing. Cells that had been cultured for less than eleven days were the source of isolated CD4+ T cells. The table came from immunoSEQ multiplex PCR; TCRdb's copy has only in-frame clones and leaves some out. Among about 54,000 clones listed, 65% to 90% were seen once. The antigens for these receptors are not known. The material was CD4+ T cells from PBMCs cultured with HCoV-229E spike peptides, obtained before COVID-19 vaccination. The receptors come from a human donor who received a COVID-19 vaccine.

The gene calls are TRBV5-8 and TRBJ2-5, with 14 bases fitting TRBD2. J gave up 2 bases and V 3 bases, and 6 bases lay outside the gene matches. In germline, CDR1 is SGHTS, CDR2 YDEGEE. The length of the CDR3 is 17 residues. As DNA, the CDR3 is TGTGCCAGCAGCTCGGGACTAGCGGGGGTTAGACAAGAGACCCAGTACTTC. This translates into CASSSGLAGVRQETQYF.

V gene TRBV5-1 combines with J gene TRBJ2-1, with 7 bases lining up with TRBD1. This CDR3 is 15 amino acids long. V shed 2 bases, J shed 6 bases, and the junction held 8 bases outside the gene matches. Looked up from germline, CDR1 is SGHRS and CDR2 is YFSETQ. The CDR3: CASSLPGDSINEQFF. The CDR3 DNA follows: TGCGCCAGCAGCTTACCCGGGGACAGCATCAATGAGCAGTTCTTC.

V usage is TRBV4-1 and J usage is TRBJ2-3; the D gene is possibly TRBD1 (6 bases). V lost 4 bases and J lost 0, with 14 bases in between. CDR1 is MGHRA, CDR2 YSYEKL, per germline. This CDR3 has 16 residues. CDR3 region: CASSLSEQGSTDTQYF. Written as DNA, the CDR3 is TGCGCCAGCAGCCTGTCCGAGCAGGGGAGCACAGATACGCAGTATTTT.

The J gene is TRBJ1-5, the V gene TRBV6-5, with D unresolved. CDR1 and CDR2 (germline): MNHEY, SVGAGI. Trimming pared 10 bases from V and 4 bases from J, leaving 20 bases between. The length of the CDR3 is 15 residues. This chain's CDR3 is CATTPVGSLNQPQHF. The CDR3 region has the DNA TGTGCCACCACGCCGGTGGGGAGCCTAAATCAGCCCCAGCATTTT.

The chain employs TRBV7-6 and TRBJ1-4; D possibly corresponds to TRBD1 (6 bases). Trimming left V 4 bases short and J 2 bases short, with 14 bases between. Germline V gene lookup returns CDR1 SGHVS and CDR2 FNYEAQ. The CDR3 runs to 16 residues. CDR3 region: CASSYIGGRTNEKLFF. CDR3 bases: TGTGCCAGCAGCTATATCGGGGGGCGGACTAATGAAAAACTGTTTTTT.

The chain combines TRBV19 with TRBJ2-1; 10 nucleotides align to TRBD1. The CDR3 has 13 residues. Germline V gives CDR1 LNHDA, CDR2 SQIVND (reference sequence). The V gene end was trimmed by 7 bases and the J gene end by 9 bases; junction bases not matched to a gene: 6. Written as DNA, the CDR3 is TGTGCCAGTAAGGGGACAGGGGCCGGTGAGCAGTTCTTC. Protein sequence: CASKGTGAGEQFF.

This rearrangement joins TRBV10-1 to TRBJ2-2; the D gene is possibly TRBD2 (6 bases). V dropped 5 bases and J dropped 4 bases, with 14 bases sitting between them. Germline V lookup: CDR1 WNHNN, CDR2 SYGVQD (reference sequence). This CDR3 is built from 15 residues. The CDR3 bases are TGCGCCAGCAGTCCCGGAGGGCTACTCACCGGGGAGCTGTTTTTT. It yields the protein CASSPGGLLTGELFF.

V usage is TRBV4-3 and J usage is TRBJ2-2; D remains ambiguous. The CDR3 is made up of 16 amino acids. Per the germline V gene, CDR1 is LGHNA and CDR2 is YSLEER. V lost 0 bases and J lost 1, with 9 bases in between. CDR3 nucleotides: TGCGCCAGCAGCCAAGAGGGCAGGCGGAACACCGGGGAGCTGTTTTTT. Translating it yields CASSQEGRRNTGELFF.

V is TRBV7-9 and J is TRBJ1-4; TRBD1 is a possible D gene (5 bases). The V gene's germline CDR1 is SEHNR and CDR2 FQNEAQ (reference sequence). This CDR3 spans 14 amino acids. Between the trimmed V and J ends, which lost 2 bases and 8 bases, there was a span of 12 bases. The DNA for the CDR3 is TGTGCCAGCAGCTTAACAAGGGGAGGGGAAAAACTGTTTTTT. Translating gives CASSLTRGGEKLFF.

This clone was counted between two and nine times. The chain's CDR3 is CASSYSASGVPDQFF. The CDR3 DNA sequence: TGTGCCAGCAGTTACTCGGCTAGCGGGGTTCCGGATCAGTTCTTC. This chain links TRBV6-2 or TRBV6-3 with TRBJ2-1; 9 nucleotides agree with TRBD2. Per the germline V gene, CDR1 is MNHEY and CDR2 is SVGEGT. V shed 0 bases and J 13 bases; nucleotides not matched to a gene: 10. CDR3 length: 15 residues.

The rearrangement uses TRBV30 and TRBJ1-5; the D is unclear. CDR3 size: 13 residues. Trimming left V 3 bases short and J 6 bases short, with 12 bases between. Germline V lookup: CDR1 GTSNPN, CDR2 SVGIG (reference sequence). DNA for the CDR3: TGTGCCTGGAGGGGTAGCGGAGGTCAGCCCCAGCATTTT. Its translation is CAWRGSGGQPQHF.

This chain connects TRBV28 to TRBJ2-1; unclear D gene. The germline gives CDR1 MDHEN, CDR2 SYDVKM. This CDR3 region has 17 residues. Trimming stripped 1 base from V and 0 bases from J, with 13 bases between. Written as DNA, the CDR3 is TGTGCCAGCAGTTTATATGTAAGGGTTTTCTCCTACAATGAGCAGTTCTTC. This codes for CASSLYVRVFSYNEQFF. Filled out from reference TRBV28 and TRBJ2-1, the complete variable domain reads DVKVTQSSRYLVKRTGEKVFLECVQDMDHENMFWYRQDPGLGLRLIYFSYDVKMKEKGDIPEGYSVSREKKERFSLILESASTNQTSMYLCASSLYVRVFSYNEQFFGPGTRLTVL.

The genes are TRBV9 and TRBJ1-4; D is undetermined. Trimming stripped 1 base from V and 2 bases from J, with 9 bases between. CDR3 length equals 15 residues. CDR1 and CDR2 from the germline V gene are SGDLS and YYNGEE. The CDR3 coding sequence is TGTGCCAGCAGCGTAAAATCTGGCACTAATGAAAAACTGTTTTTT. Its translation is CASSVKSGTNEKLFF. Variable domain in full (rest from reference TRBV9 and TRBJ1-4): DSGVTQTPKHLITATGQRVTLRCSPRSGDLSVYWYQQSLDQGLQFLIQYYNGEERAKGNILERFSAQQFPDLHSELNLSSLELGDSALYFCASSVKSGTNEKLFFGSGTQLSVL.

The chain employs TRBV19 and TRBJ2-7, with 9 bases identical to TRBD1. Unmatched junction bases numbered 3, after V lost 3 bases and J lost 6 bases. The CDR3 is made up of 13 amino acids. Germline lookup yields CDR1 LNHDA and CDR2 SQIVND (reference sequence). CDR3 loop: CASSMGQGGEQYV. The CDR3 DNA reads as TGTGCCAGTAGTATGGGACAGGGAGGCGAGCAGTACGTC.

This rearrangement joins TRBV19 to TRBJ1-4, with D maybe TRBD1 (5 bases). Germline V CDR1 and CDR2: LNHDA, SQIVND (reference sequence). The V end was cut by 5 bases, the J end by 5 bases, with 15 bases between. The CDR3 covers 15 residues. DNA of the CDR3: TGTGCCAGTAGTTCCCCCGGGACGGGGAATGAAAAACTGTTTTTT. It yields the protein CASSSPGTGNEKLFF.

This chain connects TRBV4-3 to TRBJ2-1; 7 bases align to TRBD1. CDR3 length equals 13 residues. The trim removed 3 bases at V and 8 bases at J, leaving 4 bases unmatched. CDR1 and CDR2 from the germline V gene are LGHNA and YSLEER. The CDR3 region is CASSQQGVHEQFF. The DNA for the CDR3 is TGCGCCAGCAGCCAGCAGGGGGTCCATGAGCAGTTCTTC.

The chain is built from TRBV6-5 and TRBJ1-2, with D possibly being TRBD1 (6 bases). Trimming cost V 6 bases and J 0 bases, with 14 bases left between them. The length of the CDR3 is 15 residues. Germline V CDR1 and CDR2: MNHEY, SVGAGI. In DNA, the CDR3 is TGTGCCAGCAGCTCCCTGGGGGGCGCTAACTATGGCTACACCTTC. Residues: CASSSLGGANYGYTF.

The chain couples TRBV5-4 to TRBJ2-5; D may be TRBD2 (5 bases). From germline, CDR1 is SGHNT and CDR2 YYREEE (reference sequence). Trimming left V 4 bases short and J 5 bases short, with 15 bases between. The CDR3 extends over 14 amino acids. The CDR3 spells CASSPGSPWETQYF. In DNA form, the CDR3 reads TGTGCCAGCAGCCCGGGATCGCCTTGGGAGACCCAGTACTTC.

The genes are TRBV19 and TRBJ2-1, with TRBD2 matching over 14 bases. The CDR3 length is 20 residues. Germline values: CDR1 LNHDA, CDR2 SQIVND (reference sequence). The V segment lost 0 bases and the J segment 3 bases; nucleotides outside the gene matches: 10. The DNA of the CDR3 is TGTGCCAGTAGTATAGACGGGACTAGCGGGGGCCCCCCCGGCTACAATGAGCAGTTCTTC. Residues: CASSIDGTSGGPPGYNEQFF.

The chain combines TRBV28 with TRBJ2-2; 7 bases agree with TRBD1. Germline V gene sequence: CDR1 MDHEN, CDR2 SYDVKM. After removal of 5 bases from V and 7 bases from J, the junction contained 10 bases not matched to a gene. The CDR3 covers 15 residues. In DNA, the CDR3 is TGTGCCAGCAGTGTAATAGACAGGGTTGGCGGGGAGCTGTTTTTT. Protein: CASSVIDRVGGELFF. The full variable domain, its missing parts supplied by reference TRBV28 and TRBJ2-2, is DVKVTQSSRYLVKRTGEKVFLECVQDMDHENMFWYRQDPGLGLRLIYFSYDVKMKEKGDIPEGYSVSREKKERFSLILESASTNQTSMYLCASSVIDRVGGELFFGEGSRLTVL.

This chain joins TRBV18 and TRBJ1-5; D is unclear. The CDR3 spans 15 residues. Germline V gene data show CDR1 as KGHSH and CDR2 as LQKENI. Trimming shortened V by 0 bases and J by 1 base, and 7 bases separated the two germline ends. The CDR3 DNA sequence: TGTGCCAGCTCACCACCAGGGCGAAGCAATCAGCCCCAGCATTTT. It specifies CASSPPGRSNQPQHF.

The CDR3 DNA follows: TGTGCCAGCAGTCCCCCGGGGGTCCAAGAGACCCAGTACTTC. It translates to CASSPPGVQETQYF. The J gene is TRBJ2-5, the V gene TRBV6-5, with D perhaps TRBD2 (6 bases). The V gene's germline CDR1 is MNHEY and CDR2 SVGAGI. The CDR3 totals 14 residues. V was cut by 5 bases and J by 1 base, with 11 bases left in between.

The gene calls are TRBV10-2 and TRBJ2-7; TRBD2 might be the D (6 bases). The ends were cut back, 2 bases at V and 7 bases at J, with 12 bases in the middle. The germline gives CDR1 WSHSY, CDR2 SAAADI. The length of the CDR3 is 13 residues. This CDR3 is CASSETGVGEQYV. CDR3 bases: TGCGCCAGCAGTGAGACGGGGGTGGGTGAGCAGTACGTC.

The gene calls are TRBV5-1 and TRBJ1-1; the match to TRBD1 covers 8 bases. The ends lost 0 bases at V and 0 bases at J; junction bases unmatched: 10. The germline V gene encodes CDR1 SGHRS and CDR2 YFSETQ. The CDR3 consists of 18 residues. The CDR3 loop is CASSLESYRGSMNTEAFF. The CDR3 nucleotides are TGCGCCAGCAGCTTGGAATCCTACAGGGGGTCAATGAACACTGAAGCTTTCTTT.

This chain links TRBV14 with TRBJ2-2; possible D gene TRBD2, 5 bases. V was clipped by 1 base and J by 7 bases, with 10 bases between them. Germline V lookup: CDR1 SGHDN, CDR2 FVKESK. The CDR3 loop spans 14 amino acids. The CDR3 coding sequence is TGTGCCAGCAGCCAAGCCATACTAGTCGGGGAGCTGTTTTTT. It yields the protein CASSQAILVGELFF.

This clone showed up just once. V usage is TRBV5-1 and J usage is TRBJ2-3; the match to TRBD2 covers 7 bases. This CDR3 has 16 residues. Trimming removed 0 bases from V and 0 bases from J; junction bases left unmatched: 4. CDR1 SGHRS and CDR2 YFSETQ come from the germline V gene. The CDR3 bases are TGCGCCAGCAGCTTGGGGGGGGGTCTAAGCACAGATACGCAGTATTTT. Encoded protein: CASSLGGGLSTDTQYF.

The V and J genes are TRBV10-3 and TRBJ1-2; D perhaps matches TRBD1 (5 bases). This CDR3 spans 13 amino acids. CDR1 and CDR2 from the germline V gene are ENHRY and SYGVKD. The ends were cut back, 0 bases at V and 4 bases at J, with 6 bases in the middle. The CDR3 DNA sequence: TGTGCCATCAGTGAGTCAACAGGCTATGGCTACACCTTC. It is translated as CAISESTGYGYTF.